This TCR beta chain was documented in a study of T-cell reconstitution after alpha-beta-depleted transplantation in children. Unique molecular identifiers were used to barcode this TCRbeta library. TCRdb re-called the PCR reads through MiXCR, storing one row per CDR3 protein. The table shows a few hundred thousand distinct CDR3 sequences, with about 9.3% occurring only once. In germline, CDR1 is SEHNR, CDR2 FQNEAQ (reference sequence). The J segment lost 1 base and the V segment lost 5 bases, leaving 6 bases of the junction unmatched. CDR3 length: 15 amino acids. The chain couples TRBV7-9 to TRBJ2-3, with 7 bases fitting TRBD2. This clonotype was sampled from a human donor who donated a stem cell graft to a child with acute lymphoblastic leukemia. The source was PBMCs from the stem cell graft donor, collected from the stem cell graft. In DNA, the CDR3 is TGTGCCAGCAGCATTAGCGGGCTAGGCACAGATACGCAGTATTTT. This gives the protein CASSISGLGTDTQYF.